This T cell receptor (beta chain) came from a study of T cell repertoires in cytomegalovirus infection. Whole-study context: Public TCR beta signature analysis indicated the presence of both CMV infection and matching HLA type. The study's findings and limits: The cumulative frequency of public TCR beta families identified carriers of CMV plus the relevant HLA. The ex vivo response was dominated by HLA-C-restricted CMV-specific TCR beta clonotypes.

Each CDR3 protein is one row after TCRdb ran MiXCR on the reads. The data show hundreds of thousands of distinct CDR3 sequences, with approximately 10% seen just once and more than 2.5% held by the top ten. Germline assignment: CDR1 SGHTA and CDR2 FQGTGA. V lost 1 base and J lost 4, with 7 bases in between. This CDR3 is 14 amino acids long. This clonotype has at least ten counts. Antigen: not known. The chain has TRBV7-3 and TRBJ1-4; D not certain. Sequencing was carried out using PBMCs. The clonotype comes from a human donor in good health (CMV status not recorded). Some clones in this sample may be carry-over from other donors' samples. The CDR3, as DNA: TGTGCCAGCAGCTTAAATGCCAGTAATGAAAAACTGTTTTTT. This gives the protein CASSLNASNEKLFF. The entire variable domain, with the rest obtained from reference TRBV7-3 and TRBJ1-4, is as follows: GAGVSQTPSNKVTEKGKYVELRCDPISGHTALYWYRQSLGQGPEFLIYFQGTGAADDSGLPNDRFFAVRPEGSVSTLKIQRTERGDSAVYLCASSLNASNEKLFFGSGTQLSVL.